This T cell receptor beta chain came from a study of cytomegalovirus exposure and HLA in healthy donors. This clone was picked up one time. Germline V gene lookup returns CDR1 SGHRS and CDR2 YFSETQ. This CDR3 is built from 16 residues. The junction had 6 bases not matched to a gene; V was cut back by 0 bases and J by 6 bases. This PCR relied on a set of 60 Vbeta primers and 13 Jbeta primers. The method was immunoSEQ multiplex PCR; TCRdb's version includes in-frame clones alone and lacks a portion of them. The profile shows some 66,000 clones, approximately 81% of them singletons. Sequencing used PBMCs. The receptor was derived from a woman aged 25-40 years in good health and CMV-seronegative. The chain couples TRBV5-1 to TRBJ1-6; TRBD1 agrees at 7 bases. The CDR3 DNA is TGCGCCAGCAGCTTGGGGACAAGGGGGCCTAATTCACCCCTCCACTTT. Translation: CASSLGTRGPNSPLHF.